The 14 T cell receptor beta chains reported below all come from one sample, sequenced in a study of cytomegalovirus exposure and HLA in healthy donors (dated by TCRdb to about 2017). Preparation of the library involved the immunoSEQ multiplex PCR assay. For the multiplex PCR, a mixture combining 60 forward primers for TCR Vbeta segments and 13 reverse primers for TCR Jbeta segments was used. The clones in this table, taken by TCRdb from immuneACCESS, are in-frame only. Not every clone is retained; where verified, under half of the shortfall comes from an unresolved V gene, and the cause of the rest is unknown. The sample table gives 75,000 to 95,000 clones. The ten top clones hold approximately 5.7% of the sample. Material: PBMCs. These receptors were collected from a girl aged 5 to 17 in good health and CMV-seropositive.

The CDR3 region is CASSEVGQPSGANVLTF. The DNA for the CDR3 is TGTGCCAGCAGCGAGGTCGGACAGCCCTCTGGGGCCAACGTCCTGACTTTC. The gene calls are TRBV9 and TRBJ2-6; tentative D call: TRBD1 (6 bases). This CDR3 is 17 amino acids long. V was shortened by 3 bases and J by 0 bases, with 13 bases between the two germline ends. Germline assignment: CDR1 SGDLS and CDR2 YYNGEE.

The chain links TRBV2 to TRBJ2-2; tentatively, D is TRBD1 (5 bases). This CDR3 is 15 amino acids long. Germline V CDR1 and CDR2: SNHLY, FYNNEI. Between the trimmed V and J ends, which lost 6 bases and 4 bases, there was a span of 15 bases. This chain's CDR3 is CASRQTASGTGELFF. CDR3 DNA sequence: TGTGCCAGCAGGCAGACAGCTTCTGGCACCGGGGAGCTGTTTTTT.

The rearrangement links TRBV15 to TRBJ1-6; D uncertain. Germline-derived CDR1 and CDR2 are LNHNV and YYDKDF (reference sequence). The CDR3 totals 14 residues. V was shortened by 4 bases and J by 0 bases, with 4 bases between the two germline ends. CDR3 DNA: TGTGCCACCAGCACGGGCTCCTATAATTCACCCCTCCACTTT. Amino acids: CATSTGSYNSPLHF.

J is TRBJ2-3 and V is TRBV9; TRBD2 agrees at 10 bases. V lost 3 bases and J lost 4; bases outside the gene matches: 5. The CDR3 covers 15 residues. Per the germline V gene, CDR1 is SGDLS and CDR2 is YYNGEE. In DNA, the CDR3 is TGTGCCAGCAGCGAAAGCGGGGGGGATGCAGATACGCAGTATTTT. This translates into CASSESGGDADTQYF.

The J gene is TRBJ2-6, the V gene TRBV5-1, with 7 nucleotides matching TRBD2. The CDR3 covers 16 residues. Germline CDR1 and CDR2: SGHRS and YFSETQ. V gave up 0 bases and J gave up 2 bases; unmatched junction bases: 2. CDR3 in amino acids: CASSLEAGAGANVLTF. The CDR3 DNA sequence: TGCGCCAGCAGCTTGGAGGCGGGGGCTGGGGCCAACGTCCTGACTTTC.

V is TRBV7-2 and J is TRBJ1-6; possibly TRBD1 for D (5 bases). The germline V gene encodes CDR1 SGHTA and CDR2 FQGNSA. The V gene lost 1 base and the J gene lost 12 bases, with 10 bases spanning the gap. The CDR3 is 13 residues long. CDR3 residues: CASSLGVGQPLHF. In DNA, the CDR3 is TGTGCCAGCAGCTTAGGGGTGGGGCAACCCCTCCACTTT.

This chain connects TRBV6-1 to TRBJ2-7; 12 bases are shared with TRBD1. The germline V gene encodes CDR1 MNHNS and CDR2 SASEGT. The CDR3 has 15 residues. The V gene end was trimmed by 4 bases and the J gene end by 2 bases; junction bases not matched to a gene: 3. CDR3 sequence: CASSAGTGGTYEQYV. Here the CDR3 DNA reads TGTGCCAGCAGTGCCGGGACAGGGGGCACCTACGAGCAGTACGTC.

The chain links TRBV11-3 to TRBJ2-2, with 7 positions matching TRBD1. This CDR3 spans 14 amino acids. The V gene end was trimmed by 5 bases and the J gene end by 5 bases; junction bases not matched to a gene: 5. The germline V gene has CDR1 SGHNT and CDR2 YENEEA. Here the CDR3 DNA reads TGTGCCAGCAGCGGAGAGGGACAGACCGGGGAGCTGTTTTTT. Protein: CASSGEGQTGELFF.

Written as DNA, the CDR3 is TGTGCCTGGAGCGTGACAGGTCCGGCCACAGATACGCAGTATTTT. This codes for CAWSVTGPATDTQYF. The chain is built from TRBV30 and TRBJ2-3; TRBD1 might be the D (6 bases). The CDR3 is 15 amino acids. V dropped 3 bases and J dropped 2 bases, with 15 bases sitting between them. Germline V gives CDR1 GTSNPN, CDR2 SVGIG (reference sequence).

This chain connects TRBV19 to TRBJ1-5; tentative D call: TRBD1 (6 bases). Germline lookup yields CDR1 LNHDA and CDR2 SQIVND (reference sequence). This CDR3 is 13 amino acids long. The V gene lost 5 bases and the J gene lost 7 bases, with 12 bases spanning the gap. The CDR3 reads CASSAGVRQPQHF. CDR3 nucleotide sequence: TGTGCCAGTAGTGCAGGGGTTAGACAGCCCCAGCATTTT.

V and J are TRBV2 and TRBJ2-6; perhaps TRBD2 as D (5 bases). The CDR3 length is 17 residues. Looked up from germline, CDR1 is SNHLY and CDR2 is FYNNEI. V gave up 6 bases and J gave up 0 bases, with 15 bases separating them. The chain's CDR3 is CASRPPGRSSGANVLTF. Written as DNA, the CDR3 is TGTGCCAGCAGACCGCCGGGGAGAAGCTCTGGGGCCAACGTCCTGACTTTC.

The chain couples TRBV5-1 to TRBJ1-1, with 7 bases matching TRBD1. There are 12 residues in the CDR3. Germline values: CDR1 SGHRS, CDR2 YFSETQ. V was clipped by 4 bases and J by 8 bases; unmatched bases: 5. Here the CDR3 reads CASSIGTAEAFF. The CDR3 nucleotides read TGCGCCAGCAGCATAGGGACAGCAGAAGCTTTCTTT.

The chain uses TRBV5-4 and TRBJ1-2; 8 bases are shared with TRBD1. This CDR3 contains 16 residues. Per germline, CDR1 SGHNT and CDR2 YYREEE (reference sequence). The V and J ends lost 4 bases and 2 bases, in that order; junction bases with no gene match: 10. CDR3 DNA: TGTGCCAGCAGCGAAGCAGGGGGCCGGAGGAACTATGGCTACACCTTC. Protein product: CASSEAGGRRNYGYTF.

The chain employs TRBV2 and TRBJ1-1; TRBD1 agrees at 9 bases. This CDR3 spans 14 amino acids. Germline V gene sequence: CDR1 SNHLY, CDR2 FYNNEI. With 1 base clipped from V and 3 bases from J, the junction kept 0 bases outside the gene matches. The CDR3 nucleotides read TGTGCCAGCAGTGAAGGACAGGGGGACACTGAAGCTTTCTTT. Protein sequence: CASSEGQGDTEAFF.